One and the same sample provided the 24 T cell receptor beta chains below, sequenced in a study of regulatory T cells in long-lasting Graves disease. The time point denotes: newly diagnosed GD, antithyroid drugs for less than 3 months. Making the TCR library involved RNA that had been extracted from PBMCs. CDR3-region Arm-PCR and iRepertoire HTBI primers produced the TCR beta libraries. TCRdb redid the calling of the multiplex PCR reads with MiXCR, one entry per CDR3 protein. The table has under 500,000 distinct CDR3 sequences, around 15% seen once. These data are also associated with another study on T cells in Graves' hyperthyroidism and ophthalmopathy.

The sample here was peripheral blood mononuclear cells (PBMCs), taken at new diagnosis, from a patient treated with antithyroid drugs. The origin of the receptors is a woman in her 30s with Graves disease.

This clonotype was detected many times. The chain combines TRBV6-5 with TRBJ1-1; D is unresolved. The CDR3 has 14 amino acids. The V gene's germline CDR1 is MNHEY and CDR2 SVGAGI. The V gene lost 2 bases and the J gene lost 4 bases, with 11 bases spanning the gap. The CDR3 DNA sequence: TGTGCCAGCAGTTACGGACGGAGGAGCACTGAAGCTTTCTTT. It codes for CASSYGRRSTEAFF.

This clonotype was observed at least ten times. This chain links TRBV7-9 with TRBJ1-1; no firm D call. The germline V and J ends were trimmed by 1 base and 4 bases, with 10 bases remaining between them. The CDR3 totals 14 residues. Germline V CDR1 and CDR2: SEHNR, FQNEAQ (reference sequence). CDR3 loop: CASSLGPGSTEAFF. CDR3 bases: TGTGCCAGCAGCTTAGGTCCGGGAAGCACTGAAGCTTTCTTT.

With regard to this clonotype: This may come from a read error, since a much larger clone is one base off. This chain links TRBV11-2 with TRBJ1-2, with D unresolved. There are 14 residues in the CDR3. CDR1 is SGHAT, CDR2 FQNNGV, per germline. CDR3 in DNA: TGTGCCAGCAGCTTAGACCGGGGAAACTATGGCTACAGCTTC. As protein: CASSLDRGNYGYSF.

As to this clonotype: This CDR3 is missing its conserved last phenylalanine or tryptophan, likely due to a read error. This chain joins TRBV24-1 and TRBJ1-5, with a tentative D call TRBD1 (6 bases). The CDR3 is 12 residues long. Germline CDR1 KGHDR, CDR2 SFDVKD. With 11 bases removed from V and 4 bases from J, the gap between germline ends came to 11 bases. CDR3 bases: TGTGCCAAACAGGGTAAGAATCAGCCCCAGCATTCT. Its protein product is CAKQGKNQPQHS.

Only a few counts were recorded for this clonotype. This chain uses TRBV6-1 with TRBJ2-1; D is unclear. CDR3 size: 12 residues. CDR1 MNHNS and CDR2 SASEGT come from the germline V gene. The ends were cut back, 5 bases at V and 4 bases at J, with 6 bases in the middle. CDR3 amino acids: CASSNTYNEQFF. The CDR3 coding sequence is TGTGCCAGCAGTAATACTTACAATGAGCAGTTCTTC.

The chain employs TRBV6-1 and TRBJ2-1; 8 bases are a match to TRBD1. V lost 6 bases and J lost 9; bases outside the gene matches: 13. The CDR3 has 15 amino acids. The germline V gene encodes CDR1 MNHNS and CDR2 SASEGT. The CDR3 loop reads CASRNPGTGPTEQFF. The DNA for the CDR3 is TGTGCCAGCAGAAACCCCGGGACAGGCCCGACTGAGCAGTTCTTC.

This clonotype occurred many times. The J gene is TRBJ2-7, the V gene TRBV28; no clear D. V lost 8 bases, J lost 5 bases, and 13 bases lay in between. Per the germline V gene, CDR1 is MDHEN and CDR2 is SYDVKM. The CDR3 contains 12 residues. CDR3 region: CASRAGWDEQYF. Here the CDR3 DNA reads TGTGCCAGCCGGGCCGGATGGGACGAGCAGTACTTC.

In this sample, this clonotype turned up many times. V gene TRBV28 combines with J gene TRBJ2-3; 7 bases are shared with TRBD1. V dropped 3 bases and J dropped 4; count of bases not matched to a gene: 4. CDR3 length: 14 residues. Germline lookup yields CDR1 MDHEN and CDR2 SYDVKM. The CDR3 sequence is CASSLRQGADTQYF. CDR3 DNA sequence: TGTGCCAGCAGTTTGAGACAGGGAGCAGATACGCAGTATTTT.

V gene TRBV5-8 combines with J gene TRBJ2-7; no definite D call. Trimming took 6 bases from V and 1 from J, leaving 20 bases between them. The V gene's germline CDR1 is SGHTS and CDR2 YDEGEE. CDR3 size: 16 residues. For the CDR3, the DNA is TGTGCCAGCATCCCTCCATCCCACAGAGAGTCCTACGAGCAGTACTTC. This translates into CASIPPSHRESYEQYF.

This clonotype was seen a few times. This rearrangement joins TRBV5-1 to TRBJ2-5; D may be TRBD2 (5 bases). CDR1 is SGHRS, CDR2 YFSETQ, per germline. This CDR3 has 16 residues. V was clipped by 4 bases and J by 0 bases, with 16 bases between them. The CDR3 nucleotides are TGCGCCAGCAGCCCCGGAGGTTGGGGAAACCAAGAGACCCAGTACTTC. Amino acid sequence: CASSPGGWGNQETQYF.

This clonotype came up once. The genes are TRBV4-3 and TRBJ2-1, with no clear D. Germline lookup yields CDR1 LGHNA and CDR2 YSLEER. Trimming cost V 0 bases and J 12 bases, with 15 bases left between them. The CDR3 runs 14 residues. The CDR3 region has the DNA TGCGCCAGCAGCCAAGATTTGATAGCTGATCCGCAGTTCTTC. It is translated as CASSQDLIADPQFF.

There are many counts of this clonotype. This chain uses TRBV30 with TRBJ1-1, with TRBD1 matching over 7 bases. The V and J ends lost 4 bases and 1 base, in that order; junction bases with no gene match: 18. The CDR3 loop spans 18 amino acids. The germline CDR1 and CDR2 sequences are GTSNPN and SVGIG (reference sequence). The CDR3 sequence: CAWNYKTGRKERNTEAFF. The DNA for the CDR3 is TGTGCCTGGAACTACAAGACAGGGCGCAAAGAGAGGAACACTGAAGCTTTCTTT.

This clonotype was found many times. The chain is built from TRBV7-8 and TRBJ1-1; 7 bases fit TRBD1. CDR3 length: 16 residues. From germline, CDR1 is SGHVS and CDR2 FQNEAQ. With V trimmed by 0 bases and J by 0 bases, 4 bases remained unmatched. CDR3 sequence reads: CASSLAHTGVNTEAFF. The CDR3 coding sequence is TGTGCCAGCAGCTTAGCTCATACAGGGGTGAACACTGAAGCTTTCTTT.

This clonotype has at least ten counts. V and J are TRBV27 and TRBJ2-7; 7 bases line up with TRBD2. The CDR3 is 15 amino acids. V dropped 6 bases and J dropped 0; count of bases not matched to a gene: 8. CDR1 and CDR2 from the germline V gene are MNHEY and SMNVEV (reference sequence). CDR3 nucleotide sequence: TGTGCCAGCAGGATGAGCGGGGCGAGCTCCTACGAGCAGTACTTC. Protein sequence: CASRMSGASSYEQYF.

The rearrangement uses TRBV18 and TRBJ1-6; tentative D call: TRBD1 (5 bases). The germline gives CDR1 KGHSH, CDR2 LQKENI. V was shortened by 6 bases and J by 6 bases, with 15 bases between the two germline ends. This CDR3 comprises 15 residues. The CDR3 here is CASSPRGRVNSPLHF. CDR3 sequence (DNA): TGTGCCAGCTCCCCCCGGGGCAGGGTTAATTCACCCCTCCACTTT. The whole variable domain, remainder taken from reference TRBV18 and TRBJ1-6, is NAGVMQNPRHLVRRRGQEARLRCSPMKGHSHVYWYRQLPEEGLKFMVYLQKENIIDESGMPKERFSAEFPKEGPSILRIQQVVRGDSAAYFCASSPRGRVNSPLHFGNGTRLTVT.

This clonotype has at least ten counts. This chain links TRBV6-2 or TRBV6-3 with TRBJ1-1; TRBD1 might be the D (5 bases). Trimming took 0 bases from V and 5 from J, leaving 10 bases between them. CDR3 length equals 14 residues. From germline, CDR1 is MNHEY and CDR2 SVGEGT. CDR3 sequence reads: CASSYSGVLTEAFF. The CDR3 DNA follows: TGTGCCAGCAGTTACTCGGGGGTTCTGACTGAAGCTTTCTTT.

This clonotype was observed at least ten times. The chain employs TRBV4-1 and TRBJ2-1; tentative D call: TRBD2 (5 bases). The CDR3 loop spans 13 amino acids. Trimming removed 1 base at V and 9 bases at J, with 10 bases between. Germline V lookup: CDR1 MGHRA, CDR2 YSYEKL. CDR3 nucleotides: TGCGCCAGCAGCCAAGTTCTAGCAGGTGAGCAGTTCTTC. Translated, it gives CASSQVLAGEQFF.

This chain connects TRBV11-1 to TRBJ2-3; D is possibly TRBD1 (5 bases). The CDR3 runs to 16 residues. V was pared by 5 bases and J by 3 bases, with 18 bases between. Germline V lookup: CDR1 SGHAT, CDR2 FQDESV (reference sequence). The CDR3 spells CASSSPLREMTDTQYF. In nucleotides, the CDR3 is TGTGCCAGCAGCAGTCCTCTCAGGGAAATGACAGATACGCAGTATTTT. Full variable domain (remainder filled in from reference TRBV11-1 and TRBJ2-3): EAEVAQSPRYKITEKSQAVAFWCDPISGHATLYWYRQILGQGPELLVQFQDESVVDDSQLPKDRFSAERLKGVDSTLKIQPAELGDSAMYLCASSSPLREMTDTQYFGPGTRLTVL.

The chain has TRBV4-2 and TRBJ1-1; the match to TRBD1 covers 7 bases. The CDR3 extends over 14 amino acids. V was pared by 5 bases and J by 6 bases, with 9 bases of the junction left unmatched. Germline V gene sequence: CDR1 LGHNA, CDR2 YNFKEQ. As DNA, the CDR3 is TGTGCCAGCAGCGAGACAGGGAGGTTGGCTGAAGCTTTCTTT. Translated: CASSETGRLAEAFF.

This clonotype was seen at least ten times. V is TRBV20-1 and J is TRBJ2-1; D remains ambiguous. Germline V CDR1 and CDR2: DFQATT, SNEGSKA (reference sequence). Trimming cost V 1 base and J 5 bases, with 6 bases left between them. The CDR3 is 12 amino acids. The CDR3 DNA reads TGCAGTGCTAGAGGTCAGGACAATGAGCAGTTCTTC. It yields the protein CSARGQDNEQFF.

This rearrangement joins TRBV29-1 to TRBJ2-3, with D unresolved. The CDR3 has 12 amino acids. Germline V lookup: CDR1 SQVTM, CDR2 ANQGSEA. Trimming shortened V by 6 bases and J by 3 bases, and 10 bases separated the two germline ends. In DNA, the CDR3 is TGCAGCGTCTTCAGTGGGACAGATACGCAGTATTTT. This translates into CSVFSGTDTQYF.

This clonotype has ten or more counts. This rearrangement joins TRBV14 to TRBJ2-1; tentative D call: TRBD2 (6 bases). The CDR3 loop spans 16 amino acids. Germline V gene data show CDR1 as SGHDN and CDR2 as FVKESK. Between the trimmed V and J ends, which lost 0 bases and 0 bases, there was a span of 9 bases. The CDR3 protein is CASSQDGGASYNEQFF. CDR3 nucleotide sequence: TGTGCCAGCAGCCAAGATGGCGGGGCCTCCTACAATGAGCAGTTCTTC.

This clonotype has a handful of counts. DNA for the CDR3: TGTGCCAGCAGTTACTCCAGACTGGGGGGGACAGCCCCATACGAGCAGTACTTC. It translates to CASSYSRLGGTAPYEQYF. The chain joins TRBV6-9 to TRBJ2-7, with D possibly being TRBD1 or TRBD2 (7 bases each). Germline V gene data show CDR1 as MNHGY and CDR2 as SVAAGI. The ends were cut back, 3 bases at V and 4 bases at J, with 25 bases in the middle. The CDR3 runs to 18 residues.

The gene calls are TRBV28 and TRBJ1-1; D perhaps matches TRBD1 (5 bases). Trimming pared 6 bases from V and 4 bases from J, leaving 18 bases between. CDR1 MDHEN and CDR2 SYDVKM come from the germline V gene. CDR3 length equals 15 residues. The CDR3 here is CASSDGPEGATEAFF. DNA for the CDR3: TGTGCCAGCAGCGACGGACCCGAAGGGGCCACTGAAGCTTTCTTT.